The clone carrying this T cell receptor beta chain has just a few counts. The ends lost 2 bases at V and 7 bases at J; junction bases unmatched: 6. This CDR3 is 16 amino acids long. The germline V gene has CDR1 MNHEY and CDR2 SVGAGI. The data belong to a study of blood T cells in healthy people across ages. Using a J-beta primer mix together with a sample-barcoded 5' primer, a second PCR was run for about 7 to 12 cycles. MiXCR, run by TCRdb on the 5' RACE reads, gives a single entry per CDR3 protein. Of roughly 900,000 distinct CDR3 sequences listed, less than 35% are singletons. The genes are TRBV6-5 and TRBJ2-1; TRBD2 agrees at 12 bases. The sequence was obtained from a woman aged 80 or over in good health. Sequencing input: blood. The CDR3: CASSYDETSGGNEQFF. CDR3 DNA sequence: TGTGCCAGCAGTTACGATGAGACTAGCGGGGGTAATGAGCAGTTCTTC.